A selection of T cell receptor beta chains follows, all from one sample in a study of T cell repertoires and HLA-DP antigens. The data were produced by immunoSEQ multiplex PCR, yet TCRdb's version contains in-frame clones alone and is incomplete. The repertoire holds around 100,000 clones, with 80% to 95% as singletons. What these receptors recognize is not known. The sequenced material came from CD4+ T cells from PBMCs. The receptors originated from a woman aged 18-30 years in good health and CMV-seronegative. The CDR3 runs from the conserved cysteine through the conserved F or W. The D gene is left open where the match is weak. Clone size is not always given. Where it is, it says once, few, many or a class for expanded clones.

j_gene | d_gene | v_gene | abundance | CDR3nt | CDR3aa
TRBJ2-1 | TRBD2 | TRBV13 | . | TGTGCCAGCAGCTTGATTACCGGGACTAGCGGGAGGAATGAGCAGTTCTTC | CASSLITGTSGRNEQFF
TRBJ2-1 | TRBD2 | TRBV28 | . | TGTGCCAGCAGTCCCGCCGGACTAGCGGGGAACCACAATGAGCAGTTCTTC | CASSPAGLAGNHNEQFF
TRBJ2-3 | . | TRBV7-2 | . | TGTGCCAGCAGCTTAGAGGGGTACTGGGTTAGCACAGATACGCAGTATTTT | CASSLEGYWVSTDTQYF
TRBJ1-2 | . | TRBV29-1 | . | TGCAGCGTTGTGAAGGGGCGTCATGGCTACACCTTC | CSVVKGRHGYTF
TRBJ2-4 | . | TRBV23-1 | . | TGCGCCAGCAGTCAATCGGGGCAAGGATGCAAAAACATTCAGTACTTC | CASSQSGQGCKNIQYF
TRBJ1-2 | . | TRBV7-2 | . | TGTGCCAGCAGCTTAGTATTTAACTATGGCTACACCTTC | CASSLVFNYGYTF
TRBJ1-5 | TRBD1 | TRBV28 | . | TGTGCCAGCAGTCCCGTAGGACAGGGAGGTAATCAGCCCCAGCATTTT | CASSPVGQGGNQPQHF
TRBJ1-4 | TRBD1 | TRBV28 | . | TGTGCCGTCACAGGGGGCTTGACTAATGAAAAACTGTTTTTT | CAVTGGLTNEKLFF
TRBJ2-1 | . | TRBV7-2 | once | TGTGCCAGCAGCTTAGGCCTGCTGCCCGGTGAGCAGTTCTTC | CASSLGLLPGEQFF
TRBJ1-5 | TRBD1 | TRBV10-3 | . | TGTGCCATCAGTGAGACAGGGGGCAGCAATCAGCCCCAGCATTTT | CAISETGGSNQPQHF
TRBJ1-1 | . | TRBV11-2 | . | TGTGCCAGCAGCCATTATCGGGGAAGTAGCAACACTGAAGCTTTCTTT | CASSHYRGSSNTEAFF
TRBJ2-5 | TRBD2 | TRBV19 | . | TGTGCCAGTAGTCTAGCGGGGGGCTCTGGGGAGACCCAGTACTTC | CASSLAGGSGETQYF
TRBJ2-3 | TRBD2 | TRBV5-4 | . | TGTGCCAGCAGCTTGCCTAGCGGGAGAACAGATACGCAGTATTTT | CASSLPSGRTDTQYF
TRBJ1-5 | . | TRBV12-5 | . | TGTGCTAGTGGTTTGGGCGGACAGAGCAATCAGCCCCAGCATTTT | CASGLGGQSNQPQHF
TRBJ2-7 | TRBD1 | TRBV7-9 | . | TGTGCCAGCACGGGGACAGTGAGCTCCTACGAGCAGTACTTC | CASTGTVSSYEQYF
TRBJ1-1 | . | TRBV12-5 | . | TGTGCTAGTGGACCCTCCACGATGATTGGACAGAAATATTACACTGAAGCTTTCTTT | CASGPSTMIGQKYYTEAFF
TRBJ1-1 | TRBD1 | TRBV7-9 | once | TGTGCCAGCAGCCTGACAGGGGACACTGAAGCTTTCTTT | CASSLTGDTEAFF
TRBJ1-4 | TRBD1 | TRBV18 | . | TGTGCCAGCTCACCATTGACAGGGTCAACTAATGAAAAACTGTTTTTT | CASSPLTGSTNEKLFF
TRBJ1-3 | . | TRBV5-4 | . | TGTGCCAGCAGCCTTGGGGGCTCTGGAAACACCATATATTTT | CASSLGGSGNTIYF
TRBJ1-5 | . | TRBV5-1 | . | TGCGCCAGCAGCTTGGATTCGGGGTCCACTCAGCCCCAGCATTTT | CASSLDSGSTQPQHF
TRBJ1-3 | TRBD1 | TRBV2 | . | TGTGCCAGCAGTGGAGGACAGGGCACAGGAAACACCATATATTTT | CASSGGQGTGNTIYF
TRBJ2-7 | TRBD1 | TRBV29-1 | . | TGCAGCGTGAGAGGGGGACAGGGGGTAACCTACGAGCAGTACTTC | CSVRGGQGVTYEQYF
TRBJ2-1 | TRBD2 | TRBV12-5 | . | TGTGCTAGTGGTCCCGGGACTAGCGGGAGGAATCTCTACAATGAGCAGTTCTTC | CASGPGTSGRNLYNEQFF
TRBJ2-3 | . | TRBV9 | . | TGTGCCAGCAGCGCCCGGGGCCTGGCAGATACGCAGTATTTT | CASSARGLADTQYF
TRBJ2-7 | TRBD1 | TRBV27 | . | TGTGCCAGCAGTCGACAGGGTGCCTACGAGCAGTACTTC | CASSRQGAYEQYF
TRBJ2-1 | TRBD2 | TRBV7-2 | once | TGTGCCAGCAGCTTAGCGCTTCCTAGCGGGGGGGCCCGGCGCTCCTACAATGAGCAGTTCTTC | CASSLALPSGGARRSYNEQFF
TRBJ1-3 | TRBD1 | TRBV19 | . | TGTGCCAGTAGTATGCGGACAGGCTCTGGAAACACCATATATTTT | CASSMRTGSGNTIYF
TRBJ1-3 | . | TRBV28 | . | TGTGCCAGCAGTCCTTACCTTGTTGATCCTGGAAACACCATATATTTT | CASSPYLVDPGNTIYF
TRBJ1-5 | . | TRBV28 | once | TGTGCCAGCAGTGGGGCCGACTATCAGCCCCAGCATTTT | CASSGADYQPQHF
TRBJ1-4 | . | TRBV27 | . | TGTGCCAGCAAAAAGAGGACAGCTAGTAATGAAAAACTGTTTTTT | CASKKRTASNEKLFF
TRBJ1-1 | . | TRBV7-9 | . | TGTGCCAGCAGCTTAGCCTACAAGGGTGGGGACACTGAAGCTTTCTTT | CASSLAYKGGDTEAFF
TRBJ2-3 | . | TRBV9 | . | TGTGCCAGCAGCGTAGGGGGACTCACAGATACGCAGTATTTT | CASSVGGLTDTQYF
TRBJ2-3 | TRBD1 | TRBV9 | . | TGTGCCAGCAGCGTTCGACAGGGGGCTTGGGATACGCAGTATTTT | CASSVRQGAWDTQYF
TRBJ2-6 | . | TRBV5-1 | . | TGCGCCAGCAATTATGGAAGCTCTGGGGCCAACGTCCTGACTTTC | CASNYGSSGANVLTF
TRBJ2-1 | TRBD2 | TRBV5-6 | . | TGTGCCAGCAGCCGCCGGGGGGGACGAGGTAGCTACAATGAGCAGTTCTTC | CASSRRGGRGSYNEQFF
TRBJ1-1 | . | TRBV6-6 | . | TGTGCCAGCAGTCACCGGGTCGAGGGCGGGACTGAAGCTTTCTTT | CASSHRVEGGTEAFF
TRBJ2-5 | . | TRBV5-4 | . | TGTGCCAGCAGCTTGGATAGATCGGAGACCCAGTACTTC | CASSLDRSETQYF
TRBJ2-2 | TRBD2 | TRBV4-2 | . | TGTGCCAGCAGCCAACTAGCGGGAGTTCTCCCCGGGGAGCTGTTTTTT | CASSQLAGVLPGELFF
TRBJ2-7 | TRBD1 | TRBV28 | once | TGTGGGGCCCGGGACAGGGGGTCCTACGAGCAGTACTTC | CGARDRGSYEQYF
TRBJ2-1 | TRBD2 | TRBV5-1 | . | TGCGCCAGCAGCCTAGCGGGGAGGGGCTACAATGAGCAGTTCTTC | CASSLAGRGYNEQFF
TRBJ1-1 | . | TRBV2 | . | TGTGCCAGCAGACCCACTAGGGGATCGACGCGGCGGGGGGACACTGAAGCTTTCTTT | CASRPTRGSTRRGDTEAFF
TRBJ2-2 | TRBD2 | TRBV4-2 | . | TGTGCCAGCAGCCAAGTCCAGCGGGGGGATACCGGGGAGCTGTTTTTT | CASSQVQRGDTGELFF
TRBJ1-3 | . | TRBV5-1 | . | TGCGCCAGCGCCCTCATCACGGGAAACACCATATATTTT | CASALITGNTIYF
TRBJ2-7 | . | TRBV27 | . | TGTGCCAGCAGGAGGGGTAGCGGCGCATACGAGCAGTACTTC | CASRRGSGAYEQYF
TRBJ1-4 | . | TRBV4-3 | once | TGCGCCAGCAGCCAAGGGACTCCGGGGATGGGTGAAAAACTGTTTTTT | CASSQGTPGMGEKLFF
TRBJ2-3 | TRBD2 | TRBV19 | . | TGTGCCAGTAGTATAGATGTTTCGCGGGGGAGCACAGATACGCAGTATTTT | CASSIDVSRGSTDTQYF
TRBJ2-1 | TRBD2 | TRBV18 | . | TGTGCCAGCTCACCACCGGGGACTAGCGGGCTGGGAGAGCAGTTCTTC | CASSPPGTSGLGEQFF
TRBJ2-1 | TRBD2 | TRBV7-2 | . | TGTGCCAGCAGCTTAGGACTAGCGGAATACAATGAGCAGTTCTTC | CASSLGLAEYNEQFF
TRBJ2-5 | TRBD1 | TRBV2 | . | TGTGCCAGCAGTGCCACAGGGGTGAATCAAGAGACCCAGTACTTC | CASSATGVNQETQYF
TRBJ2-1 | TRBD2 | TRBV27 | . | TGTGCCAGCAGTGCAGACCGACTAGCCGGCAATGAGCAGTTCTTC | CASSADRLAGNEQFF
TRBJ1-5 | . | TRBV19 | . | TGTGCCAGCCGCCCTCTCGGGAGCGGTCAGCCCCAGCATTTT | CASRPLGSGQPQHF
TRBJ1-1 | TRBD1 | TRBV7-2 | . | TGTGCCAGCAGCTTAGAGTACAGGGGGACTGAAGCTTTCTTT | CASSLEYRGTEAFF
TRBJ2-2 | TRBD1 | TRBV12-5 | . | TGTGCTAGTGGTTTGGACGGGACAGACGGGGAGCTGTTTTTT | CASGLDGTDGELFF